Detailed here is one T cell receptor (beta chain). CDR1 is MDHEN, CDR2 SYDVKM, per germline. The CDR3 length is 13 residues. V shed 4 bases and J shed 4 bases, with 10 bases lying between them. Treatment in this sample: preoperative locoregional IRX-2 cytokine immunotherapy. Patients received preoperative, locoregional IRX-2 cytokine immunotherapy in a phase Ib study. Sequencing was performed with immunoSEQ multiplex PCR; in TCRdb, only in-frame clones are kept and a portion is missing. Among around 95,000 clones listed, roughly 88% were seen once. This sample is drawn from a study of preoperative IRX-2 immunotherapy in early breast cancer.

The sequence was obtained from a human donor with breast cancer. This sample comprised tumor tissue, obtained after IRX-2 immunotherapy. V is TRBV28 and J is TRBJ1-2; D may be TRBD1 (5 bases). The CDR3 DNA reads as TGTGCCAGCAGTTCTCCCACAGGCTATGGCTACACCTTC. Its translation: CASSSPTGYGYTF.